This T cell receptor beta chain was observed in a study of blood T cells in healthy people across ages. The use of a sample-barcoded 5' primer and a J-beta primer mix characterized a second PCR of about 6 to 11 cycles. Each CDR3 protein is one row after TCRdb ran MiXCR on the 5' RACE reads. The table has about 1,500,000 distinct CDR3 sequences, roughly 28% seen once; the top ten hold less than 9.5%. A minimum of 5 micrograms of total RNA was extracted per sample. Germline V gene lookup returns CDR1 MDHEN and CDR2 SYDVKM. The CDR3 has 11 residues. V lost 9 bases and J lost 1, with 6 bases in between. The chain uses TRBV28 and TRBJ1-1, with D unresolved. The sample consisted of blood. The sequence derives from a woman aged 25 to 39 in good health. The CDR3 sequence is CASLGNTEAFF. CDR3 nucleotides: TGTGCCAGTTTGGGGAACACTGAAGCTTTCTTT.